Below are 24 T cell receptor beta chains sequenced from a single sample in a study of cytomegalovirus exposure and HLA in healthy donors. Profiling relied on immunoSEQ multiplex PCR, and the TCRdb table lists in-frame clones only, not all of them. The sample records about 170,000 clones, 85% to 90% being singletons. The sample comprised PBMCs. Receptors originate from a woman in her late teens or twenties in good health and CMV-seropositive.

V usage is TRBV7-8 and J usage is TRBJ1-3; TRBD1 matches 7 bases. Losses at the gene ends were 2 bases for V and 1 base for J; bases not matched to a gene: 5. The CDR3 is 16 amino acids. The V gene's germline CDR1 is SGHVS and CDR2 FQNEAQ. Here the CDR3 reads CASSLYQGVSGNTIYF. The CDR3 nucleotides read TGTGCCAGCAGCTTATACCAGGGGGTATCTGGAAACACCATATATTTT.

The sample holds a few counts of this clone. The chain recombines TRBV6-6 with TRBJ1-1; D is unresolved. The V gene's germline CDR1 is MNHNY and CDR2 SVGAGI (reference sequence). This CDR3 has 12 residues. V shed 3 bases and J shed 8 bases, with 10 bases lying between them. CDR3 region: CASSYLGHEAFF. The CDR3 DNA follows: TGTGCCAGCAGTTATCTAGGCCACGAAGCTTTCTTT.

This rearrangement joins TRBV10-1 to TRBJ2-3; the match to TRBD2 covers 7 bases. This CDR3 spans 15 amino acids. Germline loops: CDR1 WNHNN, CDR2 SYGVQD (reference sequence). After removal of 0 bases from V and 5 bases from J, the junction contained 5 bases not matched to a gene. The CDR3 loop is CASSESMVAGDTQYF. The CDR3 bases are TGCGCCAGCAGTGAGTCGATGGTAGCGGGAGATACGCAGTATTTT.

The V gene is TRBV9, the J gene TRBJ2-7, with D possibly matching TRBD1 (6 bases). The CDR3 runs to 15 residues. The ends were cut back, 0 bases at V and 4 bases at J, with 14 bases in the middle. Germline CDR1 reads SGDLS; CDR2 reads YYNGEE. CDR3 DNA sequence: TGTGCCAGCAGCGTAGCTTTGGGGGCAGGGTACGAGCAGTACTTC. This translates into CASSVALGAGYEQYF.

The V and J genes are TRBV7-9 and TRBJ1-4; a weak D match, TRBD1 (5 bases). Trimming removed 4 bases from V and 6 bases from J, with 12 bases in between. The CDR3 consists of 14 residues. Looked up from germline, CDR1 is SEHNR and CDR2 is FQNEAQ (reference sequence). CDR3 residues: CASSSRGLDEKLFF. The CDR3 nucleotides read TGTGCCAGCAGCTCAAGGGGTTTGGATGAAAAACTGTTTTTT.

The CDR3, as DNA: TGCGCCAGCAGCCAAGTGGGGGCCACCGAGGAGACCCAGTACTTC. This encodes CASSQVGATEETQYF. The chain combines TRBV4-1 with TRBJ2-5; possible D gene TRBD1, 6 bases. V was pared by 1 base and J by 5 bases, with 14 bases between. CDR1 is MGHRA and CDR2 is YSYEKL in the germline V gene. The CDR3 has 15 residues.

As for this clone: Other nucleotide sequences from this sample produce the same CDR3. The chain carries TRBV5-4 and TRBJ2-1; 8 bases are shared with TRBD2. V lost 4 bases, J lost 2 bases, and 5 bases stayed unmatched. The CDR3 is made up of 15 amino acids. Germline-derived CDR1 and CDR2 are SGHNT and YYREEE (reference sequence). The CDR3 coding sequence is TGTGCCAGCAGCCTTACTAGCGGAACCTACAATGAGCAGTTCTTC. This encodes CASSLTSGTYNEQFF. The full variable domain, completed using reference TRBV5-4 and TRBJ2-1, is ETGVTQSPTHLIKTRGQQVTLRCSSQSGHNTVSWYQQALGQGPQFIFQYYREEENGRGNFPPRFSGLQFPNYSSELNVNALELDDSALYLCASSLTSGTYNEQFFGPGTRLTVL.

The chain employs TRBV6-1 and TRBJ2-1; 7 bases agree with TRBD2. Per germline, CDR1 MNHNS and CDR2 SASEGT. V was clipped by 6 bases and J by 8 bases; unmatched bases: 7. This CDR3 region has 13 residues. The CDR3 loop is CASRYRLADEQFF. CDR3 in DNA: TGTGCCAGCAGGTATCGACTAGCAGATGAGCAGTTCTTC.

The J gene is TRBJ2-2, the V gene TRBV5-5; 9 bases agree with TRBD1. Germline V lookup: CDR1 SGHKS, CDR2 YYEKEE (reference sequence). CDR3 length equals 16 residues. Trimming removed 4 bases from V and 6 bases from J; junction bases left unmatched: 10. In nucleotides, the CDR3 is TGTGCCAGCAGCCCAAGACAGGGGGGTTTGCCCGGGGAGCTGTTTTTT. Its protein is CASSPRQGGLPGELFF.

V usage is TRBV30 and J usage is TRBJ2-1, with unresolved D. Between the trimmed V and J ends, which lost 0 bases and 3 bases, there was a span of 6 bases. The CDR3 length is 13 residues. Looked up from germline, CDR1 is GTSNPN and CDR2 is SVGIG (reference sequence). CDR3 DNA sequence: TGTGCCTGGAGTGTATACGGCTACAATGAGCAGTTCTTC. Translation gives CAWSVYGYNEQFF.

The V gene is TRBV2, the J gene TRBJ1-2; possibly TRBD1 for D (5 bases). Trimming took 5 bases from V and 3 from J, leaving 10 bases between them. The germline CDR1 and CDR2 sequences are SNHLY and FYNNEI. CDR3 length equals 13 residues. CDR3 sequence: CASSSTEDYGYTF. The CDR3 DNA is TGTGCCAGCAGTTCGACAGAAGACTATGGCTACACCTTC.

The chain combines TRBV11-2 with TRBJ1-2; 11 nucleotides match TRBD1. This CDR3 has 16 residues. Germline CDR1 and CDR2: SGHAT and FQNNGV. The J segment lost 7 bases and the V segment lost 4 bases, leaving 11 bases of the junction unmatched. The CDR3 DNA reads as TGTGCCAGCAGCTCACTAAACGGGACAGGGGGTCTTGGCTACACCTTC. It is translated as CASSSLNGTGGLGYTF.

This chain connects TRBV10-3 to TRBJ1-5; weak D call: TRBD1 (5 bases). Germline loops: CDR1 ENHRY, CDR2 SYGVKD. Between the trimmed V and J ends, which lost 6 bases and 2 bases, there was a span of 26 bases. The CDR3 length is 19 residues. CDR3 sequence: CAIRRWGGFVWFGNQPQHF. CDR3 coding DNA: TGTGCCATCAGGCGTTGGGGGGGGTTTGTTTGGTTTGGCAATCAGCCCCAGCATTTT.

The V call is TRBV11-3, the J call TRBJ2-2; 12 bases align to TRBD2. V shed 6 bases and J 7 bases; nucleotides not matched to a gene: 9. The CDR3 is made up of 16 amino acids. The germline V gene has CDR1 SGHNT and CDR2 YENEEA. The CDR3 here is CASSPLAGGPVGELFF. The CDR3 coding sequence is TGTGCCAGCAGTCCCCTAGCGGGAGGGCCGGTCGGGGAGCTGTTTTTT.

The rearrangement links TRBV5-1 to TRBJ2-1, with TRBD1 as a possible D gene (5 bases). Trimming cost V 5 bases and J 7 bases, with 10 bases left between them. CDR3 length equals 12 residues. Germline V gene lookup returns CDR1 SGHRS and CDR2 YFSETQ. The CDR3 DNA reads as TGCGCCAGCAGACTCACAGGTAATGAGCAGTTCTTC. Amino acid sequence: CASRLTGNEQFF.

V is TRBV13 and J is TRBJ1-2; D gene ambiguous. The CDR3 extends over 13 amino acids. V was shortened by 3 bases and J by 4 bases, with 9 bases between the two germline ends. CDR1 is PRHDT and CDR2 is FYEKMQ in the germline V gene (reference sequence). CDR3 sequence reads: CASSLGLSYGYTF. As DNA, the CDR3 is TGTGCCAGCAGCTTGGGCCTCTCCTATGGCTACACCTTC.

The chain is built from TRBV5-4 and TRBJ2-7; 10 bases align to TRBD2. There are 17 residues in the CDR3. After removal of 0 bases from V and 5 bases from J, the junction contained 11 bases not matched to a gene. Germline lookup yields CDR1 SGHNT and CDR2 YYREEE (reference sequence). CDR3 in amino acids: CASSLDRLLAGSHEQYF. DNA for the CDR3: TGTGCCAGCAGCTTGGACCGCCTACTAGCGGGAAGCCACGAGCAGTACTTC.

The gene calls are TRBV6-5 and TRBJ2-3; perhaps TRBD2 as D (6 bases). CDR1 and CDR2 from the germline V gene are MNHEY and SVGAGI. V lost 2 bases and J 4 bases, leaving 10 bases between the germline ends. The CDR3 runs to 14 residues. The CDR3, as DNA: TGTGCCAGCAGTTACGTGGAGGGTTCAGATACGCAGTATTTT. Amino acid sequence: CASSYVEGSDTQYF.

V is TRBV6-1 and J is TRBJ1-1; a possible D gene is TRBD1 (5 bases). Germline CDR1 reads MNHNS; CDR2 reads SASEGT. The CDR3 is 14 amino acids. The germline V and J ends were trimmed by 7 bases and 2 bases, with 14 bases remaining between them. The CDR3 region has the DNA TGTGCCAGCACCCGGGGGGGTATTAACACTGAAGCTTTCTTT. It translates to CASTRGGINTEAFF.

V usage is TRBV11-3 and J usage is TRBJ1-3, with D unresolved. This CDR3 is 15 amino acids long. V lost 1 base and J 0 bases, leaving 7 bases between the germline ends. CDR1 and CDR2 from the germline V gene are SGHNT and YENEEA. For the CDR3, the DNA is TGTGCCAGCAGCTTAGGACGGGTCTCTGGAAACACCATATATTTT. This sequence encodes CASSLGRVSGNTIYF.

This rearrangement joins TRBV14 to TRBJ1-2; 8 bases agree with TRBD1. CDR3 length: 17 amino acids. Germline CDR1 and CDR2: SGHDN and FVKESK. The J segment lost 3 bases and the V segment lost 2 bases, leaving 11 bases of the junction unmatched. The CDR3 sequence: CASSQLGTGPRDYGYTF. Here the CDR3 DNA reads TGTGCCAGCAGCCAACTCGGGACAGGCCCGCGGGACTATGGCTACACCTTC. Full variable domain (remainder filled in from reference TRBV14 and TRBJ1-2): EAGVTQFPSHSVIEKGQTVTLRCDPISGHDNLYWYRRVMGKEIKFLLHFVKESKQDESGMPNNRFLAERTGGTYSTLKVQPAELEDSGVYFCASSQLGTGPRDYGYTFGSGTRLTVV.

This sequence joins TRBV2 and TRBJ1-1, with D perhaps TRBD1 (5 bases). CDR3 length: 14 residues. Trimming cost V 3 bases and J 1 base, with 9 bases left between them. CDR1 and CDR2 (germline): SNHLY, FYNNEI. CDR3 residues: CASSDPRANTEAFF. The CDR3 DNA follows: TGTGCCAGCAGTGACCCCAGGGCGAACACTGAAGCTTTCTTT.

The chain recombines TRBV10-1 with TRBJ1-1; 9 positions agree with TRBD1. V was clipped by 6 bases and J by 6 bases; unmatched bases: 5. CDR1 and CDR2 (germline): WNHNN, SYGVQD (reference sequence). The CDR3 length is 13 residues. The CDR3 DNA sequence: TGCGCCAGCAGCGAAGACAGGGGGGCTGAAGCTTTCTTT. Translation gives CASSEDRGAEAFF.

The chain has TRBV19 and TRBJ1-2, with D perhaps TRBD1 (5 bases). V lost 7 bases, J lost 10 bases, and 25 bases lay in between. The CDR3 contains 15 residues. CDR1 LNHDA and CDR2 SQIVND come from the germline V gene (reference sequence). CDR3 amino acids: CASKLGSRGNEIYTF. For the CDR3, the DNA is TGTGCCAGTAAATTAGGTAGTAGGGGCAACGAAATCTACACCTTC.